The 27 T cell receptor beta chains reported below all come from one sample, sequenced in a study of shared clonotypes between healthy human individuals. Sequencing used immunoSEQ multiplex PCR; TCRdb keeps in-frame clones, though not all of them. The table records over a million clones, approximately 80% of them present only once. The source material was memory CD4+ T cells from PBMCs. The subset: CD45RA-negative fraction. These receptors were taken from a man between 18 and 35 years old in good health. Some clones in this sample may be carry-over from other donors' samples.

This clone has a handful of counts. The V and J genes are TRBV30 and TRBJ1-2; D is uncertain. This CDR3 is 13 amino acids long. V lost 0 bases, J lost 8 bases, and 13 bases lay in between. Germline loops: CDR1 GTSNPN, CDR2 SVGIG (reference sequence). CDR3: CAWSVWRTSGYTF. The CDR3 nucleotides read TGTGCCTGGAGTGTATGGCGGACGAGCGGCTACACCTTC. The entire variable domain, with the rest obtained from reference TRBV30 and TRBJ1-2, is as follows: SQTIHQWPATLVQPVGSPLSLECTVEGTSNPNLYWYRQAAGRGLQLLFYSVGIGQISSEVPQNLSASRPQDRQFILSSKKLLLSDSGFYLCAWSVWRTSGYTFGSGTRLTVV.

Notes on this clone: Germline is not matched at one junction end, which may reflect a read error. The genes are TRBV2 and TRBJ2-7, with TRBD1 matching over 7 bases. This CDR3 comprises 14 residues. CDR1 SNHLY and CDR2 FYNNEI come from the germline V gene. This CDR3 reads CASSYQGVSSEQYF. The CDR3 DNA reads TGTGCCAGCAGTTACCAGGGGGTGTCCTCCGAGCAGTACTTC.

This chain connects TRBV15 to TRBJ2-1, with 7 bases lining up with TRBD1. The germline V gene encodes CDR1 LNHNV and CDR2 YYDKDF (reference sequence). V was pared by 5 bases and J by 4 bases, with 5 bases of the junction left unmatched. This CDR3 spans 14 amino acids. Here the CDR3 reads CATSSKGQYNEQFF. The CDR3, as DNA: TGTGCCACCAGCTCAAAGGGACAGTACAATGAGCAGTTCTTC.

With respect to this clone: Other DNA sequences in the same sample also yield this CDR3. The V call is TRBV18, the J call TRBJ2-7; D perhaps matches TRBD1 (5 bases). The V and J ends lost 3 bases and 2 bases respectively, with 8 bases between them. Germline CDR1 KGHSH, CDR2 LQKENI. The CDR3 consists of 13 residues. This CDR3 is CASSPGQPYEQYF. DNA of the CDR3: TGTGCCAGCTCACCGGGGCAGCCCTACGAGCAGTACTTC.

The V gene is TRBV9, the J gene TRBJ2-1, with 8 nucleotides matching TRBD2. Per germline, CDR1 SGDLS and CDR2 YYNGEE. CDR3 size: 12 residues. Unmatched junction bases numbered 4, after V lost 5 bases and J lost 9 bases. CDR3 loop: CASSPSGSEQFF. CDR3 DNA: TGTGCCAGCAGTCCTAGCGGGTCTGAGCAGTTCTTC.

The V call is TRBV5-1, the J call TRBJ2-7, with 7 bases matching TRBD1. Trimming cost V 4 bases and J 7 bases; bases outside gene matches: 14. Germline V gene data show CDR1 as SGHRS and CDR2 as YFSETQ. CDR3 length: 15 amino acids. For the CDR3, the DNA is TGCGCCAGCAGCGGGGGACAGCACCCCCCCGGGGAGCAGTACTTC. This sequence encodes CASSGGQHPPGEQYF.

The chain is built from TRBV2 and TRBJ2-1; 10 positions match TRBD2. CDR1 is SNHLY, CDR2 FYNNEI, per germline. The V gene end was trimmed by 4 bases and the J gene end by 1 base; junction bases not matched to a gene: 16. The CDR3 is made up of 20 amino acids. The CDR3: CASSALASGSLLVSYNEQFF. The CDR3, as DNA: TGTGCCAGCAGTGCTTTGGCTAGCGGGAGTTTACTTGTGTCCTACAATGAGCAGTTCTTC.

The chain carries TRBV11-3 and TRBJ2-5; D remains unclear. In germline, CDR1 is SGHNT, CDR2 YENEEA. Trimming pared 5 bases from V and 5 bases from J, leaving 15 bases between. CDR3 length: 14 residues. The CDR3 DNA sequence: TGTGCCAGCAGCCCTCCGGGTTTCGGGGAGACCCAGTACTTC. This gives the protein CASSPPGFGETQYF.

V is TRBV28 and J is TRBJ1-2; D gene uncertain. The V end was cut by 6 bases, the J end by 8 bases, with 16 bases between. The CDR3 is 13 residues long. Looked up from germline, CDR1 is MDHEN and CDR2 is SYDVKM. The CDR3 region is CASRSGFAGGYTF. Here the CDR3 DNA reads TGTGCCAGCAGGTCGGGCTTCGCGGGGGGCTACACCTTC.

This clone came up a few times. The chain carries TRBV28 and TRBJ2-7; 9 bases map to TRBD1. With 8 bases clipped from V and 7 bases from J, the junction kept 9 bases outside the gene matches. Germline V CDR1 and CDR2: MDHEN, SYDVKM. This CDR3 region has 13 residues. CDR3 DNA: TGTGCCAGCGAGGGACAGGGAGGGAGTGAGCAGTACTTC. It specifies CASEGQGGSEQYF.

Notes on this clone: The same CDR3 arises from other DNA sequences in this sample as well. The CDR3 DNA reads as TGTGCCACCAGCAGGGAGCGGGAAGAGACCCAGTACTTC. Translating it yields CATSREREETQYF. The chain recombines TRBV15 with TRBJ2-5; D is possibly TRBD2 (6 bases). Germline values: CDR1 LNHNV, CDR2 YYDKDF (reference sequence). V was cut by 3 bases and J by 3 bases, with 8 bases left in between. The CDR3 contains 13 residues.

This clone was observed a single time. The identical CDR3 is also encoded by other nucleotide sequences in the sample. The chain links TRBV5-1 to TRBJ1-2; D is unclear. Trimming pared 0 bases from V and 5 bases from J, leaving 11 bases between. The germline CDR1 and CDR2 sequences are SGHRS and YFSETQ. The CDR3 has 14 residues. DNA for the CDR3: TGCGCCAGCAGCTTGGGCCAGTCAGCGTATGGCTACACCTTC. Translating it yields CASSLGQSAYGYTF. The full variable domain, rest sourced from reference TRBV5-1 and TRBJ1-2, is KAGVTQTPRYLIKTRGQQVTLSCSPISGHRSVSWYQQTPGQGLQFLFEYFSETQRNKGNFPGRFSGRQFSNSRSEMNVSTLELGDSALYLCASSLGQSAYGYTFGSGTRLTVV.

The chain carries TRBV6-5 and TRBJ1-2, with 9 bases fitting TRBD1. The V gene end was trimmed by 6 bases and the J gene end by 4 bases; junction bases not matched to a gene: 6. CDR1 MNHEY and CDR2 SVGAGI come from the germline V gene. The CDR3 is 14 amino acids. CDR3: CASSRGQGSYGYTF. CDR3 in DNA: TGTGCCAGCAGCCGTGGACAGGGGAGCTATGGCTACACCTTC.

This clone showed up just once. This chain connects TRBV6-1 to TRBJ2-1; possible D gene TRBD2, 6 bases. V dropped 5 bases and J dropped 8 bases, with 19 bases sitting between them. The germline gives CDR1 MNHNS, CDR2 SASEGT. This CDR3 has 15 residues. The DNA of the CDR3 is TGTGCCAGCAGTCTTCCGACTAGTTCCTTCGATGAGCAGTTCTTC. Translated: CASSLPTSSFDEQFF.

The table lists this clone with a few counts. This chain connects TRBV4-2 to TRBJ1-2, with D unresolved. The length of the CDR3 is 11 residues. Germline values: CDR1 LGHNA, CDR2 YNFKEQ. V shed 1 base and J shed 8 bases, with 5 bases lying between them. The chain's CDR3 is CASSQALGYTF. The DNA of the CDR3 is TGTGCCAGCAGCCAAGCCTTGGGCTACACCTTC.

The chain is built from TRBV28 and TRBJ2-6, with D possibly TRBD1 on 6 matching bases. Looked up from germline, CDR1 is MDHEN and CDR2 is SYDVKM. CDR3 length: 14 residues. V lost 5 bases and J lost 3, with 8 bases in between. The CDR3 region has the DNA TGTGCCAGCAGTACAGGGAGTGGGGCCAACGTCCTGACTTTC. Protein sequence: CASSTGSGANVLTF.

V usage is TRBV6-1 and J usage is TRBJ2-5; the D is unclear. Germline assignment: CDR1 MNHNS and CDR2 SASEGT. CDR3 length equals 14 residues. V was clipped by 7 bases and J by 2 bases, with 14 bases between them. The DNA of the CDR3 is TGTGCCAGCACTCTAGATTCTATACAAGAGACCCAGTACTTC. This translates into CASTLDSIQETQYF.

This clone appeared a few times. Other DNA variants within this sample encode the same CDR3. The CDR3 sequence is CSVEGGKGTDTQYF. The DNA of the CDR3 is TGCAGCGTTGAAGGCGGGAAAGGAACAGATACGCAGTATTTT. This chain links TRBV29-1 with TRBJ2-3, with a tentative D call TRBD2 (6 bases). Trimming left V 1 base short and J 3 bases short, with 11 bases between. The germline V gene encodes CDR1 SQVTM and CDR2 ANQGSEA. The CDR3 covers 14 residues.

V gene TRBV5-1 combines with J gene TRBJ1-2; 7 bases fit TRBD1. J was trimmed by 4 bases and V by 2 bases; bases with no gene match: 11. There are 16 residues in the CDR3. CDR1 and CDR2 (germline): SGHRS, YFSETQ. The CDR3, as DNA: TGCGCCAGCAGCTTTGGGGGACAGCGCTCCCGCTATGGCTACACCTTC. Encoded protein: CASSFGGQRSRYGYTF.

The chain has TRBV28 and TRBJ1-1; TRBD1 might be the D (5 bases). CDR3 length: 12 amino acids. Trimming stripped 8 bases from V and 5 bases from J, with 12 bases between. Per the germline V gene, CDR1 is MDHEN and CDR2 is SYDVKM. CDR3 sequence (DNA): TGTGCCAGCGAGCGGGGGAGGACTGAAGCTTTCTTT. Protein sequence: CASERGRTEAFF.

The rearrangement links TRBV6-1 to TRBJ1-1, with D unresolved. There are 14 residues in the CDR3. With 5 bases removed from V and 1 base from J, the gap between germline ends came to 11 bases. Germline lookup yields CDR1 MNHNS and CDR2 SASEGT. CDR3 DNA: TGTGCCAGCAGTACCATTACTCCGAACACTGAAGCTTTCTTT. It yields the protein CASSTITPNTEAFF.

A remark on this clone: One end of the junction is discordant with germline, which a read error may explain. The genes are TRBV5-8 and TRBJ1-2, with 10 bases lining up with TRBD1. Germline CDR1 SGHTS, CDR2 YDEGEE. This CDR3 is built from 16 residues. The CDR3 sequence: CASSRWTGGYSRGVAF. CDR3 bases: TGTGCCAGCAGTCGTTGGACAGGGGGGTATTCTCGAGGTGTTGCCTTC. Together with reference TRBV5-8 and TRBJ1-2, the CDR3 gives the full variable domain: EAGVTQSPTHLIKTRGQQATLRCSPISGHTSVYWYQQALGLGLQFLLWYDEGEERNRGNFPPRFSGRQFPNYSSELNVNALELEDSALYLCASSRWTGGYSRGVAFGSGTRLTVV.

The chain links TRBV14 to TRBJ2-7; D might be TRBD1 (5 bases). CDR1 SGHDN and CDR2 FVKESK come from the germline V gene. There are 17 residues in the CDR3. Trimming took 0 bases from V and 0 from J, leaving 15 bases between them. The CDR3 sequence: CASSQDWRQGTSYEQYF. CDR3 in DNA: TGTGCCAGCAGCCAAGATTGGCGCCAGGGTACCTCCTACGAGCAGTACTTC. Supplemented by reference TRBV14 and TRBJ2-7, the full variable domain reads EAGVTQFPSHSVIEKGQTVTLRCDPISGHDNLYWYRRVMGKEIKFLLHFVKESKQDESGMPNNRFLAERTGGTYSTLKVQPAELEDSGVYFCASSQDWRQGTSYEQYFGPGTRLTVT.

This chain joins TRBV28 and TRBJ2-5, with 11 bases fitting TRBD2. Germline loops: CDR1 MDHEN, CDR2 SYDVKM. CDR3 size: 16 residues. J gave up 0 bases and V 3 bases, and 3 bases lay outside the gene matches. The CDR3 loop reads CASSLGGLADQETQYF. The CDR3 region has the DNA TGTGCCAGCAGTTTGGGGGGACTAGCGGACCAAGAGACCCAGTACTTC.

CDR3 DNA: TGCGCCAGCAGCATAGGACAGGAGCAGTACTTC. As protein: CASSIGQEQYF. The V and J genes are TRBV5-1 and TRBJ2-7; D is possibly TRBD1 (6 bases). The CDR3 contains 11 residues. Germline CDR1 is SGHRS and CDR2 is YFSETQ. Trimming took off 4 bases at V and 7 bases at J, with 9 bases between the two ends.

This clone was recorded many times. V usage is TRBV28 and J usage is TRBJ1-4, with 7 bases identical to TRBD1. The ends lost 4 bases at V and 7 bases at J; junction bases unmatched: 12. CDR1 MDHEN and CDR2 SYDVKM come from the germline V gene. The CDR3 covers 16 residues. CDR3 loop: CASSSTGRTGLEKLFF. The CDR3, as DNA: TGTGCCAGCAGTTCGACCGGTCGGACAGGCCTTGAAAAACTGTTTTTT.

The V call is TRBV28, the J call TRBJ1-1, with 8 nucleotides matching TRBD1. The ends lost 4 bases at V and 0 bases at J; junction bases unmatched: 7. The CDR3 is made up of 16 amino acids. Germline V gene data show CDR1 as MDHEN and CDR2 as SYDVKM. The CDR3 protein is CASSSPGTGMNTEAFF. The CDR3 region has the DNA TGTGCCAGCAGTTCGCCCGGGACAGGCATGAACACTGAAGCTTTCTTT.